The clone carrying this T cell receptor (beta chain) was counted a few times. The antigen remains unidentified. The data belong to a study of T-cell memory formation after mild COVID-19. For the study at large: For the most part, TCR clusters were specific to one donor.

The germline V gene encodes CDR1 MDHEN and CDR2 SYDVKM. CDR3 size: 19 residues. Trimming cost V 7 bases and J 0 bases, with 27 bases left between them. General study findings and limits: A balance of CD4 and CD8 characterized clones contracting day 15 to 85, whereas later expanders leaned CD4+. Researchers found some responding clones in pre-infection memory, a sign that cross-reactive memory joined.

TCRdb reanalysed the 5' RACE reads using MiXCR and keeps one entry per CDR3 protein. The table shows 470,000 or so distinct CDR3 sequences, with around 25% occurring only once. The sequence was collected from an adult woman who had mild COVID-19 (a few samples of this study predate the infection). Cell type and time point are not known. Specimen: PBMCs or a T cell subset sorted from them (not recorded which). The chain couples TRBV28 to TRBJ1-1; a possible D gene is TRBD1 (6 bases). The CDR3 is CASKALAWQGLLMNTEAFF. DNA for the CDR3: TGTGCCAGCAAAGCCCTGGCATGGCAGGGGCTGTTAATGAACACTGAAGCTTTCTTT.